This T cell receptor beta chain is drawn from a study of T cells in Graves' hyperthyroidism and ophthalmopathy (dated by TCRdb to between 2019 and 2020). Some background on the complete study: Peripheral blood samples were taken at initial diagnosis, before any treatment was given. To identify distinguishing TCR V-J signatures, a discovery cohort of around 100 patients was used, comprising 43 with Graves' ophthalmopathy and roughly 60 with stable Graves' hyperthyroidism. Prospective prediction of ophthalmopathy was tested in an independent validation cohort of 18 to 20 hyperthyroidism patients and some 17 patients who later progressed to ophthalmopathy. The 100 or so discovery patients were randomly split 7:3 into training and test sets. In about six Graves' hyperthyroidism patients, the study also compared T-cell repertoires from thyroid tissue with T-cell repertoires from blood. After blood sampling, hyperthyroidism patients were treated with methimazole at a starting dose of 30 mg daily, and ophthalmopathy patients were treated with high-dose intravenous methylprednisolone. TCR Vbeta CDR3 sequencing of approximately 140 peripheral blood samples (over 40 ophthalmopathy, 75 or so hyperthyroidism and approximately 17 progressor patients) is reported in the paper.

Ophthalmopathy patients had moderately to severely active disease, with a Clinical Activity Score of 3 or more, a NOSPECS grade of 4 or more, and a disease duration of less than 3 months. The study excluded patients with uncontrolled infections, other autoimmune diseases, pregnancy or lactation. Diagnoses were based on clinical symptoms, serum thyroxine and TRAb, thyroid ultrasound and orbital computed tomography. Ficoll-Paque density gradient centrifugation was used to isolate PBMCs from about 10 ml of fresh peripheral blood. Total RNA was extracted with Trizol reagent, and quality was checked on an Agilent 2100 Bioanalyzer. Notes on this clonotype: There is no known antigen for this receptor. No much larger clone exists at a distance of one base, and base qualities are not known.

The TCR beta CDR3 regions were amplified from the RNA transcripts. The TCR CDR3 was subjected to a first round of RT-PCR using the HTBI primer set and the Qiagen OneStep RT-PCR kit. The libraries were constructed in a second round of multiplex PCR and then size-selected and purified. Sequencing of the libraries was done on an Illumina HiSeq2000 using paired-end 100 bp reads. Concerning the study's data processing: SOAPnuke was used to process the raw data, removing reads that contained adapters or uncalled bases, had a mean Phred below 15, or lacked an exact match to the constant primer or identifier. COPE v1.2.5 was used to merge the high-quality paired reads, and each unique nucleotide sequence was defined as a clonotype. MiTCR v1.1 was used to align the clonotypes against IMGT TRBV, TRBD and TRBJ reference segments. The analysis included only V-J combinations with a frequency above 0.0001, which together covered approximately 99% of the repertoires. A TCS score was defined as the ratio of F50 (clonal expansion) to E x V (chaos), with BLOSUM62-based TCRdist applied between CDR3 peptides within each V-J. Welch's t-statistics and random forest reduced approximately 520 V-J features to 10 to 15, which were used in a naive Bayes classifier (R e1071). The public reads were quality trimmed at Q25 with fastp and then assembled into clones with MiXCR by TCRdb, keeping productive beta chains. Rows are combined by CDR3 protein, so each entry shows the most common genes and DNA. Here the V and J calls rest on TCRdb's processing, not on the authors' analysis. The sample profile shows about 600,000 distinct CDR3 sequences; around 16% of them were found once. The ten largest make up approximately 3.5% of the sample.

The investigation overall reported the following: Ophthalmopathy was separated from stable hyperthyroidism by a 13 V-J signature model, with around 90% sensitivity and roughly 81% specificity obtained in cross-validation and 80%/75% obtained in testing. Sample size was not statistically predetermined, and blinding of investigators to group allocation was not performed. Most expanded thyroid clonotypes (frequency above 0.001) were also detected in blood, a finding suggesting that blood repertoires may reflect thyroid immune responses. In validation, the model predicted progression to ophthalmopathy a median of approximately 6.6 months before onset, with over 60% sensitivity and about 75% specificity.

The sequencing sample was made of blood. The sequence derives from a woman aged 40 to 55 with Graves' ophthalmopathy.

The CDR3 reads as follows: CASPGVGYEQYF. The DNA sequence follows: TGTGCCTCCCCGGGGGTAGGCTACGAGCAGTACTTC. The V and J segments used are TRBV28 and TRBJ2-7; perhaps TRBD2 is the D gene, with 6 bases matching. CDR1 and CDR2 (MDHEN, SYDVKM) derive from the germline V gene. The CDR3 starts with the cysteine, ends with the phenylalanine, and has 12 residues. Just CDR3 DNA is preserved here, 36 bases in frame from base 1. V drops 11 bases and J drops 3 bases, leaving 14 bases in between.